This entry concerns a single T cell receptor (beta chain). The data are from a study of T cell repertoires in MIS-A myocarditis. The CDR3 totals 18 residues. CDR1 and CDR2 (germline): SNHLY, FYNNEI. J gave up 0 bases and V 7 bases, and 15 bases lay outside the gene matches. Sequencing was performed with immunoSEQ multiplex PCR; in TCRdb, only in-frame clones are kept and a portion is missing. The repertoire holds 15,000 or so clones, just under 75% seen once, with approximately 62% in the top ten. The clonotype originates from a man between 18 and 29 years old with fulminant myocarditis from multisystem inflammatory syndrome in adults (MIS-A) after COVID-19. The sequencing sample was made of left ventricle heart tissue obtained at autopsy. The chain is built from TRBV2 and TRBJ1-5, with 7 bases identical to TRBD1. CDR3 bases: TGTGCCAGCACTGGATACCCGGGACAGATATATAGCAATCAGCCCCAGCATTTT. This encodes CASTGYPGQIYSNQPQHF.